This T cell receptor (beta chain) derives from a study of shared clonotypes between healthy human individuals. Terminally differentiated effector memory CD45RA+ cells were excluded from the naive CD8 cells, which were CD45RO-negative and positively selected for CCR7. This clone has more than one count but fewer than ten. Trimming removed 5 bases at V and 6 bases at J, with 25 bases between. Germline CDR1 and CDR2: MNHEY and SMNVEV (reference sequence). This CDR3 region has 18 residues. This table comes from immunoSEQ multiplex PCR, and its TCRdb copy is limited to in-frame clones, with some not included. The data contain approximately 1.9 million clones, around 93% of them singletons.

The sequencing sample was made of naive CD8+ T cells from PBMCs. The TCR sequence derives from a man aged 18 to 35 in good health. Some clones in this sample may be carry-over from other donors' samples. V usage is TRBV27 and J usage is TRBJ2-2; D could derive from TRBD1 or TRBD2 (6 bases each). CDR3 nucleotide sequence: TGTGCCAGCAGTCCGCTCTTTTCGGCCCATGGGGGGCCCGGGGAGCTGTTTTTT. This gives the protein CASSPLFSAHGGPGELFF.